This TCR beta chain emerged from a study of T cell changes during pregnancy in multiple sclerosis. Sequencing was performed with immunoSEQ multiplex PCR; in TCRdb, only in-frame clones are kept and a portion is missing. The sample has approximately 45,000 clones; 85% to 95% are singletons. Per germline, CDR1 SGDLS and CDR2 YYNGEE. There are 15 residues in the CDR3. The trim removed 0 bases at V and 3 bases at J, leaving 4 bases unmatched. This specimen consisted of CD8+ T cells from peripheral blood mononuclear cells, obtained in the second trimester of pregnancy. The origin of this receptor is a female donor with multiple sclerosis, enrolled in a pregnancy study. The chain is built from TRBV9 and TRBJ2-5, with 8 bases aligning to TRBD2. The CDR3: CASSVVSGNKETQYF. For the CDR3, the DNA is TGTGCCAGCAGCGTAGTTAGCGGGAACAAAGAGACCCAGTACTTC.